This TCR beta chain was obtained from a study of blood T cell repertoires in COVID-19. For the study at large: The origin of the acute and convalescent COVID-19 samples was the United States, Italy and Spain. The analysed material was cDNA or gDNA that came from T cells, B-cell-depleted T cells, or PBMCs.

As processed by the authors: Scientists estimated how many nucleated cells there were by amplifying reference gene primers. Assay used: immunoSEQ multiplex PCR; TCRdb lists only in-frame clones, some missing. From that table come the V and J calls and clone size; the DNA was used to work out D and trimming. The sample carries roughly 73,000 clones, 80% to 90% recorded once. This clone has just one count. Germline V gene data show CDR1 as LNHNV and CDR2 as YYDKDF (reference sequence). This CDR3 has 17 amino acids. Trimming cost V 0 bases and J 4 bases; bases outside gene matches: 8. This clonotype was obtained from a man at least 80 years old with acute or convalescent COVID-19. This chain links TRBV15 with TRBJ1-3, with 8 bases fitting TRBD1. Sequenced input: peripheral blood. CDR3 in amino acids: CATSRDSARGPGNTIYF. In DNA form, the CDR3 reads TGTGCCACCAGCAGAGATAGTGCCAGGGGGCCAGGAAACACCATATATTTT.